This TCR beta chain was sequenced in a study of cytomegalovirus exposure and HLA in healthy donors. Donors showed nominal health when sampled, although they likely had unrecorded immune exposures. Use of 60 Vbeta and 13 Jbeta primers characterized the PCR. Using immunoSEQ multiplex PCR, the repertoire was profiled, and TCRdb retains in-frame clones only, with some absent. The sample has 75,000 to 95,000 clones; over 75% are singletons. The V end was cut by 0 bases, the J end by 2 bases, with 8 bases between. The CDR3 extends over 14 amino acids. Germline V gives CDR1 MNHEY, CDR2 SMNVEV (reference sequence). Regarding the study as a whole: Available immune exposure information covered CMV serostatus only. Sequencing likely generated an artifact that appeared as a cluster of highly shared sequence variants. Follow-up analysis seemed to connect common viral pathogens with several of the most significant clusters identified.

With respect to this clone: The antigen is unknown.

Sequenced input: PBMCs. This chain joins TRBV27 and TRBJ2-7; no clear D gene. The TCR originated in a male donor in good health and CMV-seropositive. The CDR3 sequence is CASSLSAPTYEQYF. CDR3 nucleotide sequence: TGTGCCAGCAGTTTATCAGCACCGACCTACGAGCAGTACTTC.